Following are 10 T cell receptor beta chains from one sample sequenced in a study of cytomegalovirus exposure and HLA in healthy donors. A multiplex PCR was run with 60 Vbeta primers and 13 Jbeta primers. Only in-frame clones appear in the TCRdb table, and some are missing; sequencing was by immunoSEQ multiplex PCR. The data show around 91,000 clones, about 77% seen once. The material sequenced was PBMCs. The source is a male donor in good health and CMV-seropositive.

This sequence joins TRBV5-1 and TRBJ2-2; D unresolved. V gave up 1 base and J gave up 6 bases, with 7 bases separating them. This CDR3 spans 13 amino acids. Looked up from germline, CDR1 is SGHRS and CDR2 is YFSETQ. The DNA for the CDR3 is TGCGCCAGCAGCTTGAAACTCGCCGGGGAGCTGTTTTTT. Its translation: CASSLKLAGELFF.

In its sample, this clone was seen once. The V call is TRBV4-2, the J call TRBJ2-4; 8 bases agree with TRBD2. Germline V gene data show CDR1 as LGHNA and CDR2 as YNFKEQ. The CDR3 covers 16 residues. With V trimmed by 3 bases and J by 2 bases, 6 bases remained unmatched. CDR3 protein: CASSQGLGGTKNIQYF. CDR3 nucleotide sequence: TGTGCCAGCAGCCAGGGACTAGGAGGGACCAAAAACATTCAGTACTTC.

This sequence joins TRBV18 and TRBJ2-7; D not certain. The CDR3 runs 13 residues. CDR1 KGHSH and CDR2 LQKENI come from the germline V gene. V was clipped by 5 bases and J by 6 bases, with 14 bases between them. CDR3 sequence reads: CASSATESSEQYF. CDR3 bases: TGTGCCAGCTCAGCTACTGAGTCGAGCGAGCAGTACTTC.

J is TRBJ2-1 and V is TRBV13; 10 bases line up with TRBD2. The trim removed 5 bases at V and 5 bases at J, leaving 12 bases unmatched. Germline V lookup: CDR1 PRHDT, CDR2 FYEKMQ (reference sequence). This CDR3 is built from 17 residues. The CDR3 region is CASSPEGAGGFDNEQFF. Here the CDR3 DNA reads TGTGCCAGCAGCCCCGAAGGAGCGGGAGGGTTCGACAATGAGCAGTTCTTC.

About this clone itself: A far larger clone is just one base off, so this is likely a read error. The gene calls are TRBV28 and TRBJ1-1; D possibly corresponds to TRBD1 (6 bases). Germline CDR1 is MDHEN and CDR2 is SYDVKM. The CDR3 contains 14 residues. The CDR3 is CASSLRGFASEALF. The DNA of the CDR3 is TGTGCCAGCAGTTTAAGGGGGTTTGCCTCTGAAGCTCTCTTT. Together with reference TRBV28 and TRBJ1-1, the CDR3 gives the full variable domain: DVKVTQSSRYLVKRTGEKVFLECVQDMDHENMFWYRQDPGLGLRLIYFSYDVKMKEKGDIPEGYSVSREKKERFSLILESASTNQTSMYLCASSLRGFASEALFGQGTRLTVV.

DNA for the CDR3: TGTGCCAGCAGCTTAGCGCGCTCGATCACCGGGGAGCTGTTTTTT. This translates into CASSLARSITGELFF. This rearrangement joins TRBV7-8 to TRBJ2-2; D is uncertain. Germline CDR1 and CDR2: SGHVS and FQNEAQ. The CDR3 length is 15 residues. The V and J ends lost 0 bases and 4 bases respectively, with 9 bases between them. The whole variable domain, filled in from reference TRBV7-8 and TRBJ2-2, reads GAGVSQSPRYKVAKRGQDVALRCDPISGHVSLFWYQQALGQGPEFLTYFQNEAQLDKSGLPSDRFFAERPEGSVSTLKIQRTQQEDSAVYLCASSLARSITGELFFGEGSRLTVL.

The chain carries TRBV6-9 and TRBJ1-2, with TRBD1 as a possible D gene (5 bases). Germline V gene lookup returns CDR1 MNHGY and CDR2 SVAAGI. The V and J ends lost 8 bases and 8 bases respectively, with 21 bases between them. The CDR3 spans 14 residues. The CDR3 is CASQVVGQGKGYTF. The CDR3 coding sequence is TGTGCCAGCCAAGTGGTCGGGCAGGGTAAAGGCTACACCTTC.

The chain links TRBV7-9 to TRBJ2-7, with 8 bases aligning to TRBD1. Trimming at V came to 1 base and at J to 4 bases, leaving 9 bases not matched to a gene. Germline V gene sequence: CDR1 SEHNR, CDR2 FQNEAQ (reference sequence). The CDR3 runs to 16 residues. This CDR3 reads CASSLGFGDRRYEQYF. The CDR3 bases are TGTGCCAGCAGCTTAGGGTTTGGGGACAGGAGGTACGAGCAGTACTTC.

The chain is built from TRBV5-8 and TRBJ1-2; D call uncertain. The CDR3 loop spans 12 amino acids. Germline CDR1 and CDR2: SGHTS and YDEGEE. The ends were cut back, 2 bases at V and 8 bases at J, with 10 bases in the middle. CDR3 sequence: CASSLRAGGYTF. The CDR3 bases are TGTGCCAGCAGCTTAAGGGCGGGCGGCTACACCTTC.

V gene TRBV7-9 combines with J gene TRBJ1-1; 8 bases map to TRBD1. Germline V CDR1 and CDR2: SEHNR, FQNEAQ (reference sequence). The CDR3 totals 18 residues. J lost 1 base, V lost 1 base, and 11 bases had no gene match. CDR3 region: CASSLGNYRGSRNTEAFF. Here the CDR3 DNA reads TGTGCCAGCAGCTTAGGGAATTACAGGGGGAGCAGGAACACTGAAGCTTTCTTT. Full variable domain (missing parts from reference TRBV7-9 and TRBJ1-1): DTGVSQNPRHKITKRGQNVTFRCDPISEHNRLYWYRQTLGQGPEFLTYFQNEAQLEKSRLLSDRFSAERPKGSFSTLEIQRTEQGDSAMYLCASSLGNYRGSRNTEAFFGQGTRLTVV.